Below are 20 T cell receptor beta chains sequenced from a single sample in a study of T-cell memory formation after mild COVID-19. A single record per CDR3 protein comes from TCRdb applying MiXCR to the 5' RACE reads. This table has hundreds of thousands of distinct CDR3 sequences, about a fifth appearing once. The sample was PBMCs or a T cell subset sorted from them (not recorded which). Receptors were obtained from an adult woman who had mild COVID-19 (a few samples of this study predate the infection). Cell type and time point are not known.

This clonotype has more than one count but fewer than ten. V usage is TRBV6-5 and J usage is TRBJ1-5; tentatively, D is TRBD1 (5 bases). Germline lookup yields CDR1 MNHEY and CDR2 SVGAGI. This CDR3 contains 15 residues. The V and J ends lost 0 bases and 5 bases respectively, with 11 bases between them. The CDR3 is CASSYSKGAHQPQHF. DNA of the CDR3: TGTGCCAGCAGTTACTCGAAAGGGGCGCATCAGCCCCAGCATTTT.

In this sample, this clonotype turned up a few times. The chain joins TRBV7-3 to TRBJ2-2, with no clear D. V was shortened by 0 bases and J by 11 bases, with 10 bases between the two germline ends. Germline V CDR1 and CDR2: SGHTA, FQGTGA. The CDR3 covers 13 residues. CDR3 DNA sequence: TGTGCCAGCAGCTTAACTGGCAGCATTGAGCTGTTTTTT. Protein: CASSLTGSIELFF.

This clonotype was detected only a few times. The chain couples TRBV23-1 to TRBJ2-5; 8 bases are shared with TRBD1. TRBV23-1 is reported as an ORF; its role is uncertain. The CDR3 contains 15 residues. Trimming removed 2 bases from V and 2 bases from J; junction bases left unmatched: 4. In DNA, the CDR3 is TGCGCCAGCAGTCAACGGACAGGGCTTCAAGAGACCCAGTACTTC. Amino acid sequence: CASSQRTGLQETQYF.

The chain carries TRBV12-3 or TRBV12-4 and TRBJ1-1, with a possible D match to TRBD1 (6 bases). V was shortened by 7 bases and J by 2 bases, with 8 bases between the two germline ends. The CDR3 extends over 12 amino acids. The CDR3 sequence: CASTRGNTEAFF. The CDR3 DNA sequence: TGTGCCAGCACCAGGGGTAACACTGAAGCTTTCTTT.

The chain joins TRBV19 to TRBJ2-7; D might be TRBD1 (5 bases). V was trimmed by 1 base and J by 0 bases, leaving 7 bases between them. This CDR3 is built from 14 residues. Germline CDR1 is LNHDA and CDR2 is SQIVND (reference sequence). As DNA, the CDR3 is TGTGCCAGTAGTATAGGGGGCCTCTCCTACGAGCAGTACTTC. Translated, it gives CASSIGGLSYEQYF.

The chain has TRBV12-3 or TRBV12-4 and TRBJ1-6; 7 bases fit TRBD1. The CDR3 covers 16 residues. Unmatched junction bases numbered 9, after V lost 1 base and J lost 9 bases. Here the CDR3 reads CASSLGLTGRTSPLHF. The DNA of the CDR3 is TGTGCCAGCAGTTTAGGCTTGACAGGGCGTACTTCACCCCTCCACTTT.

This clonotype was picked up a small number of times. The V and J genes are TRBV7-9 and TRBJ2-7; the D is unclear. Germline V CDR1 and CDR2: SEHNR, FQNEAQ (reference sequence). V lost 5 bases and J lost 5, with 7 bases in between. There are 11 residues in the CDR3. CDR3 in amino acids: CASSQRDEQYF. CDR3 DNA sequence: TGTGCCAGCAGCCAACGTGACGAGCAGTACTTC.

The chain employs TRBV7-2 and TRBJ2-1, with TRBD2 matching over 7 bases. The CDR3 spans 16 residues. V dropped 0 bases and J dropped 5; count of bases not matched to a gene: 7. Germline CDR1 SGHTA, CDR2 FQGNSA. The DNA of the CDR3 is TGTGCCAGCAGCTTAGCCCCGGCGGGGGTTAACAATGAGCAGTTCTTC. Its protein is CASSLAPAGVNNEQFF.

The chain links TRBV10-3 to TRBJ1-1; 7 bases match TRBD1. Germline CDR1 ENHRY, CDR2 SYGVKD. The ends lost 2 bases at V and 0 bases at J; junction bases unmatched: 9. The CDR3 contains 17 residues. CDR3 in DNA: TGTGCCATCAGTGAGGAAAGGGGGCGCGCCCTGAACACTGAAGCTTTCTTT. Protein product: CAISEERGRALNTEAFF.

This clonotype was counted only a few times. This chain links TRBV2 with TRBJ2-2, with 10 bases identical to TRBD1. V trimming: 6 bases; J trimming: 7 bases; junction bases outside the gene matches: 8. Per the germline V gene, CDR1 is SNHLY and CDR2 is FYNNEI. The CDR3 totals 15 residues. CDR3 coding DNA: TGTGCCAGCAGGAGGACAGGGGGAAATCACGGGGAGCTGTTTTTT. It encodes CASRRTGGNHGELFF.

This clonotype occurred many times. The chain carries TRBV6-1 and TRBJ1-2, with D possibly being TRBD1 (5 bases). The CDR3 contains 13 residues. Per germline, CDR1 MNHNS and CDR2 SASEGT. The V and J ends lost 4 bases and 4 bases respectively, with 10 bases between them. DNA of the CDR3: TGTGCCAGCAGTGCCGGGACCCGCTATGGCTACACCTTC. This gives the protein CASSAGTRYGYTF.

This clonotype has only a few counts. This chain joins TRBV18 and TRBJ2-1; a weak D match, TRBD1 (5 bases). V lost 1 base to trimming and J lost 0 bases, with 10 bases between them. Germline CDR1 is KGHSH and CDR2 is LQKENI. The CDR3 runs 16 residues. The CDR3 DNA sequence: TGTGCCAGCTCACCACTGGCAGGGCGCTCCTACAATGAGCAGTTCTTC. Protein: CASSPLAGRSYNEQFF. Looking up the rest from reference TRBV18 and TRBJ2-1 gives the full variable domain: NAGVMQNPRHLVRRRGQEARLRCSPMKGHSHVYWYRQLPEEGLKFMVYLQKENIIDESGMPKERFSAEFPKEGPSILRIQQVVRGDSAAYFCASSPLAGRSYNEQFFGPGTRLTVL.

There are a few counts of this clonotype. This chain links TRBV11-3 with TRBJ2-7, with 8 bases identical to TRBD1. Trimming removed 4 bases from V and 3 bases from J; junction bases left unmatched: 8. The CDR3 covers 15 residues. CDR1 is SGHNT and CDR2 is YENEEA in the germline V gene. The chain's CDR3 is CASSSPGQDNYEQYF. The CDR3 DNA is TGTGCCAGCAGCTCACCGGGACAGGATAACTACGAGCAGTACTTC.

This clonotype was counted a few times. This chain joins TRBV20-1 and TRBJ1-2; possible D gene TRBD1, 6 bases. V lost 0 bases to trimming and J lost 7 bases, with 15 bases between them. The germline CDR1 and CDR2 sequences are DFQATT and SNEGSKA (reference sequence). This CDR3 has 14 residues. CDR3 protein: CSARDRRGRIGYTF. In DNA form, the CDR3 reads TGCAGTGCTAGAGATCGGAGGGGGAGAATTGGCTACACCTTC.

The chain joins TRBV19 to TRBJ2-7; maybe TRBD1 (6 bases). The CDR3 is 14 residues long. V lost 4 bases and J lost 2, with 12 bases in between. Germline lookup yields CDR1 LNHDA and CDR2 SQIVND (reference sequence). The CDR3 DNA follows: TGTGCCAGTAGTACTAGGACAGACCCCTACGAGCAGTACTTC. Protein product: CASSTRTDPYEQYF.

This clonotype has more than one count but fewer than ten. The V call is TRBV12-3 or TRBV12-4, the J call TRBJ2-3; the D is unclear. Trimming shortened V by 2 bases and J by 2 bases, and 11 bases separated the two germline ends. The length of the CDR3 is 15 residues. The CDR3: CASSLTPAHTDTQYF. The CDR3 DNA reads TGTGCCAGCAGTTTAACTCCTGCCCACACAGATACGCAGTATTTT.

CDR3 DNA sequence: TGTGCCAGCAGCCCATGGGACTTTCAAGAGACCCAGTACTTC. This sequence encodes CASSPWDFQETQYF. The chain couples TRBV7-2 to TRBJ2-5; weak D call: TRBD2 (6 bases). The CDR3 is 14 residues long. Germline V gives CDR1 SGHTA, CDR2 FQGNSA. With 5 bases removed from V and 2 bases from J, the gap between germline ends came to 12 bases.

This chain uses TRBV3-1 with TRBJ2-1; D not resolved. The germline V and J ends were trimmed by 1 base and 0 bases, with 10 bases remaining between them. CDR3 length: 16 amino acids. The germline V gene encodes CDR1 LGHDT and CDR2 YNNKEL (reference sequence). CDR3: CASSQAALSSYNEQFF. CDR3 in DNA: TGTGCCAGCAGCCAAGCTGCATTGTCCTCCTACAATGAGCAGTTCTTC.

Many counts were recorded for this clonotype. J is TRBJ2-7 and V is TRBV5-5, with TRBD1 matching over 7 bases. V was pared by 4 bases and J by 6 bases, with 7 bases of the junction left unmatched. Germline V gene lookup returns CDR1 SGHKS and CDR2 YYEKEE (reference sequence). This CDR3 is built from 13 residues. Here the CDR3 DNA reads TGTGCCAGCAGCCCGGGACAGAAACGCGAGCAGTACTTC. This codes for CASSPGQKREQYF.

This clonotype has only a few counts. The J gene is TRBJ2-7, the V gene TRBV7-2; 7 nucleotides agree with TRBD2. Germline CDR1 is SGHTA and CDR2 is FQGNSA. This CDR3 has 13 amino acids. Trimming removed 3 bases from V and 7 bases from J; junction bases left unmatched: 6. For the CDR3, the DNA is TGTGCCAGCAGCTTGCCACTAGCGAGAGAGCAGTACTTC. It is translated as CASSLPLAREQYF. Variable domain in full (rest from reference TRBV7-2 and TRBJ2-7): GAGVSQSPSNKVTEKGKDVELRCDPISGHTALYWYRQSLGQGLEFLIYFQGNSAPDKSGLPSDRFSAERTGGSVSTLTIQRTQQEDSAVYLCASSLPLAREQYFGPGTRLTVT.